The 3 T cell receptor beta chains given below trace back to one sample, sequenced in a study of CXCR3-negative and CXCR3-positive naive CD8 T cells. Preparation of TRB cDNA libraries relied on 5' RACE carrying UMI labels. Using the 5' RACE reads, TCRdb records one entry per CDR3 protein without DNA. The sample has nearly 90,000 distinct CDR3 sequences. Their antigen targets remain unknown. Findings and limits, study-wide: TRB CDR3s were more hydrophobic in CXCR3-positive than in CXCR3-negative naive cells.

Input material: naive CXCR3+ CD8+ T cells from blood. Subset defined: CD45RO-CCR7+CD27+CD95- naive CD8+ T cells expressing CXCR3 (TNR3+). The receptors come from a human donor in good health. Some clones in this sample may be carry-over from other donors' samples.

The CDR3 loop reads CASSRGLAGGPNNEQFF. The chain employs TRBV6-5 and TRBJ2-1; lacking DNA, the TRBD2 call made by TCRdb goes unchecked. The CDR3 covers 17 residues. CDR1 and CDR2 (germline): MNHEY, SVGAGI.

CDR3 amino acids: CASSLSQPTEAFF. The chain recombines TRBV5-1 with TRBJ1-1. Germline CDR1 and CDR2: SGHRS and YFSETQ. CDR3 length: 13 residues.

The rearrangement uses TRBV29-1 and TRBJ2-7; TCRdb's D call of TRBD2 is untestable without DNA. The germline CDR1 and CDR2 sequences are SQVTM and ANQGSEA. The CDR3 runs to 15 residues. The CDR3 loop reads CSVEGTSGSSDEQYF.